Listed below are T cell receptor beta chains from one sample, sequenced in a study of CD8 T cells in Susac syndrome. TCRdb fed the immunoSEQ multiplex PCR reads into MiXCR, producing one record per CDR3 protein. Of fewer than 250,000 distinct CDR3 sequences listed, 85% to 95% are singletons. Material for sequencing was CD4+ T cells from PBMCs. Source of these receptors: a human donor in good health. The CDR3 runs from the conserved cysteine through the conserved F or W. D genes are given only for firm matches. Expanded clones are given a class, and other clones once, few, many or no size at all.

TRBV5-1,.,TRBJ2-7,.,CASRPAITGYEQYF,TGCGCCAGCAGGCCTGCGATAACAGGGTATGAGCAGTACTTC
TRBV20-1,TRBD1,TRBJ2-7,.,CSARDRSRGRLTYEQYF,TGCAGTGCTAGAGATCGGTCGAGGGGGCGATTAACCTACGAGCAGTACTTC
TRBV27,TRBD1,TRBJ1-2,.,CASRSPWGRGRDGYTF,TGTGCCAGCAGGTCTCCTTGGGGCAGGGGGCGGGATGGCTACACCTTC
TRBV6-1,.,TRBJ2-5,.,CASRGQSYQETQYF,TGTGCCAGCAGGGGCCAGTCGTACCAAGAGACCCAGTACTTC
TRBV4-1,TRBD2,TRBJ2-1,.,CASSQAGTSVYNEQFF,TGCGCCAGCAGCCAAGCCGGGACTAGCGTTTACAATGAGCAGTTCTTC
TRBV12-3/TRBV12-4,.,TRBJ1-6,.,CASTRINSPLHF,TGTGCCAGCACGAGGATAAATTCACCCCTCCACTTT
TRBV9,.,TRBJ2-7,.,CASSVAGGPYEQYF,TGTGCCAGCAGCGTAGCCGGGGGGCCCTACGAGCAGTACTTC
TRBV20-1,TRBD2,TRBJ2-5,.,CRAFGSGGPETQYF,TGCAGGGCTTTTGGTAGCGGGGGCCCCGAGACCCAGTACTTC
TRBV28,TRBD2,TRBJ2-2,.,CASSLNIGGAGGELFF,TGTGCCAGCAGTTTGAATATCGGGGGGGCTGGCGGGGAGCTGTTTTTT
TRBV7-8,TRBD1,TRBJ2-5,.,CASSLTDRVQETQYF,TGTGCCAGCAGCTTAACCGACAGGGTACAAGAGACCCAGTACTTC
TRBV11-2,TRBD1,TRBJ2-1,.,CASSVQGQVYNEQFF,TGTGCCAGCAGCGTGCAGGGACAGGTCTACAATGAGCAGTTCTTC
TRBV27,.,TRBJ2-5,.,CASSSTGFLQETQYF,TGTGCCAGCAGTTCTACAGGGTTCTTACAAGAGACCCAGTACTTC
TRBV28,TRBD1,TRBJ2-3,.,CASRHQAFVGTGGETQYF,TGTGCCAGCAGACATCAAGCTTTTGTCGGGACAGGGGGGGAAACGCAGTATTTT
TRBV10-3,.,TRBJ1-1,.,CAISLGGGATEAFF,TGTGCCATCAGCCTGGGGGGGGGAGCGACTGAAGCTTTCTTT
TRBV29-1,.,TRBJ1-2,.,CSVAGAVYGYTF,TGCAGCGTCGCAGGGGCCGTGTATGGCTACACCTTC
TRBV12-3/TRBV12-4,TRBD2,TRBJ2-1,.,CASSKGGSGGPLYNEQFF,TGTGCCAGCAGCAAAGGGGGCAGCGGGGGGCCCCTCTACAATGAGCAGTTCTTC
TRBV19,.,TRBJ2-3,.,CASSPFGSTDTQYF,TGTGCCAGTAGTCCCTTCGGATCCACAGATACGCAGTATTTT
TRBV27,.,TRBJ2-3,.,CASNSSRAYSDTQYF,TGTGCCAGCAATTCCTCCAGAGCTTATAGCGATACGCAGTATTTT
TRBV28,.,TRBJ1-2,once,CASSESPQRMGGATYGYTF,TGTGCCAGCAGTGAAAGCCCACAGCGTATGGGGGGCGCAACCTATGGCTACACCTTC
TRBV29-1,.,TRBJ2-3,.,CSAGDHAWTDTQYF,TGCAGCGCTGGGGACCACGCATGGACAGATACGCAGTATTTT
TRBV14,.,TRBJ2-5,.,CASSLLRGLQETQYF,TGTGCCAGCAGCCTCCTTCGGGGCCTCCAAGAGACCCAGTACTTC
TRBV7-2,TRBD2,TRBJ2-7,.,CASSLLAGEYEQYF,TGTGCCAGCAGCTTACTAGCGGGGGAATACGAGCAGTACTTC
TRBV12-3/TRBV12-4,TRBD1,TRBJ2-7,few,CASSPGQSRDEQYF,TGTGCCAGCAGTCCGGGACAGTCAAGGGACGAGCAGTACTTC
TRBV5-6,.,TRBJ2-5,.,CASSMLLQETQYF,TGTGCCAGCAGCATGCTCCTCCAAGAGACCCAGTACTTC
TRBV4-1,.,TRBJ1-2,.,CASSQDGAGAYGYTF,TGCGCCAGCAGCCAAGATGGAGCAGGGGCCTATGGCTACACCTTC
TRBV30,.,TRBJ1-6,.,CAWSAGPYNSPLHF,TGTGCCTGGAGTGCGGGACCCTATAATTCACCCCTCCACTTT
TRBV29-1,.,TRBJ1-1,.,CSVEGRVNTEAFF,TGCAGCGTTGAGGGCAGGGTGAACACTGAAGCTTTCTTT
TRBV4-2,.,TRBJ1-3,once,CASSQDLGRSGNTIYF,TGTGCCAGCAGCCAAGATCTCGGCAGGTCTGGAAACACCATATATTTT
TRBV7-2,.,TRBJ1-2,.,CASSFAGGYTF,TGTGCCAGCAGCTTCGCAGGAGGCTACACCTTC
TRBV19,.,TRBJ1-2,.,CASSIPASYGYTF,TGTGCCAGTAGTATTCCAGCTAGCTATGGCTACACCTTC
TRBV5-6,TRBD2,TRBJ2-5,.,CASRHRGVGETQYF,TGTGCCAGCAGGCACCGGGGGGTGGGAGAGACCCAGTACTTC
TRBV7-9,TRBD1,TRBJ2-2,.,CASETGDTGELFF,TGTGCCAGCGAGACAGGGGACACCGGGGAGCTGTTTTTT
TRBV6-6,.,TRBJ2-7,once,CASSYSLPWSEQYF,TGTGCCAGCAGTTACTCTCTTCCCTGGAGCGAGCAGTACTTC
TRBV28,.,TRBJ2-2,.,CASSKSGARTGELFF,TGTGCCAGCAGCAAATCTGGGGCACGCACCGGGGAGCTGTTTTTT
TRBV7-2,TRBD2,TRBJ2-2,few,CASSLLSGGGGELFF,TGTGCCAGCAGCTTACTGAGCGGGGGGGGCGGGGAGCTGTTTTTT
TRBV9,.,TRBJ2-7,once,CASSVDGTPRHEQYF,TGTGCCAGCAGCGTAGATGGGACGCCTAGACACGAGCAGTACTTC
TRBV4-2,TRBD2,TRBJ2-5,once,CASSPLAGGQETQYF,TGTGCCAGCAGCCCGCTAGCGGGGGGACAAGAGACCCAGTACTTC
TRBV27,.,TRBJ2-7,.,CASSVAGQNYEQYF,TGTGCCAGCAGTGTCGCGGGACAGAACTACGAGCAGTACTTC
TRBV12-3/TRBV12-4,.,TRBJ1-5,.,CASSLQPGDNQPQHF,TGTGCCAGCAGTTTACAACCAGGAGACAATCAGCCCCAGCATTTT
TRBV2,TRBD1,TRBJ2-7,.,CASEVLPGQGVREQYF,TGTGCCAGCGAGGTTCTTCCGGGACAGGGAGTACGCGAGCAGTACTTC
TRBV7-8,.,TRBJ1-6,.,CASSSGHDNSPLHF,TGTGCCAGCAGCTCGGGACACGATAATTCACCCCTCCACTTT
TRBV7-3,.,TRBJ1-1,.,CASSPRTITEAFF,TGTGCCAGCAGCCCACGGACTATTACTGAAGCTTTCTTT
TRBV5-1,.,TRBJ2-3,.,CASSLDRRAFTDTQYF,TGCGCCAGCAGCCTCGACAGGCGGGCATTCACAGATACGCAGTATTTT
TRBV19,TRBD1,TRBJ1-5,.,CASSNMDRGRQPQHF,TGTGCCAGTAGTAACATGGACAGGGGAAGGCAGCCCCAGCATTTT
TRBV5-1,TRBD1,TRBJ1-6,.,CASSLGSTGANNSPLHF,TGCGCCAGCAGCTTGGGGTCGACAGGGGCGAATAATTCACCCCTCCACTTT
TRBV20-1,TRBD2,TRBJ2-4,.,CSATGLAGNIQYF,TGCAGTGCCACCGGACTAGCGGGGAACATTCAGTACTTC